Here is one T cell receptor beta chain with its context. TCRdb's copy holds only in-frame clones and misses some; the assay was immunoSEQ multiplex PCR. The sample includes 150,000 to 200,000 clones, approximately 79% of them seen just once. This sample was included in a study of blood T cell repertoires in COVID-19. The CDR3 spans 13 residues. With 3 bases clipped from V and 4 bases from J, the junction kept 3 bases outside the gene matches. Germline CDR1 reads ENHRY; CDR2 reads SYGVKD. The sequence derives from a man in his sixties with active or convalescent COVID-19. This rearrangement joins TRBV10-3 to TRBJ2-7; 7 nucleotides align to TRBD1. Sample: peripheral blood. CDR3 region: CAISDLQGYEQYF. CDR3 bases: TGTGCCATCAGTGACCTACAGGGGTACGAGCAGTACTTC.